This T cell receptor beta chain was sequenced in a study of T cells in localized non-small cell lung cancer. Notes on the study in general: There was higher T cell clonality in uninvolved adjacent lung than in tumor, and it was highest there. Out of the top 100 tumor clones, a median roughly 50 were seen in adjacent lung. Longer overall survival associated with higher blood T cell density; shorter survival with higher adjacent-lung clonality.

Trimming shortened V by 7 bases and J by 2 bases, and 12 bases separated the two germline ends. This CDR3 is 13 amino acids long. Germline CDR1 MNHNY, CDR2 SVGAGI (reference sequence). Using immunoSEQ multiplex PCR, the repertoire was profiled, and TCRdb retains in-frame clones only, with some absent. The data show about 83,000 clones, 70% to 90% seen once. Concerning this clone itself: Its specificity is not known.

Here the sequenced sample was peripheral blood, taken before any cancer treatment. The J gene is TRBJ2-7, the V gene TRBV6-6; TRBD1 might be the D (6 bases). The TCR comes from a female donor over 55 with stage I lung adenocarcinoma. CDR3 sequence: CASTGDRTYEQYF. Here the CDR3 DNA reads TGTGCCAGCACAGGGGATCGAACCTACGAGCAGTACTTC.